Listed below are T cell receptor beta chains from one sample, sequenced in a study of T cells in Graves' hyperthyroidism and ophthalmopathy. TCRdb re-analysed the multiplex PCR reads in MiXCR, keeping a single row per CDR3 protein. The sample contains around 620,000 distinct CDR3 sequences, 12% to 15% of which appear only once. Sequencing was carried out using blood. Receptors originate from a young woman with Graves' ophthalmopathy. CDR3s include the opening cysteine and the closing phenylalanine or tryptophan. Clone size is not always given. Where it is, it says once, few, many or a class for expanded clones.

TRBV9	TRBJ2-7	many	CASSGGQGEQYF
TRBV9	TRBJ2-3	few	CASSTGGGGGGTDTQYF
TRBV7-9	TRBJ1-5	many	CASSLTGSNNQPQHF
TRBV2	TRBJ1-2	-	CASSPGVNYGYTF
TRBV3-1	TRBJ2-5	many	CASSRGQGDAETQYF
TRBV4-1	TRBJ2-7	-	CASSQDLPGEQYF
TRBV20-1	TRBJ2-1	many	CSARDPGLAPDNEQFF
TRBV9	TRBJ2-1	many	CASSAPLRPGNNEQFF
TRBV12-3/TRBV12-4	TRBJ1-5	-	CASRLGGRNQPQHF
TRBV19	TRBJ2-1	few	CASSIEGQGNEQFF
TRBV10-3	TRBJ1-6	-	CAISESGTGGALNNSPLHF
TRBV11-2	TRBJ2-6	-	CASSLISASSGANVLTF
TRBV4-1	TRBJ2-1	few	CASSQSGGGGYNEQFF
TRBV7-9	TRBJ2-7	many	CASSSQGRETEQYF
TRBV12-3/TRBV12-4	TRBJ2-7	many	CASTDGYEQYF
TRBV6-1	TRBJ1-5	many	CASSEGQGGQPQHF
TRBV28	TRBJ2-5	many	CASSLAAAGTGDNQETQYF
TRBV3-1	TRBJ2-5	many	CASSEGAQETQYF
TRBV20-1	TRBJ2-7	many	CSAGGLAAYEQYF